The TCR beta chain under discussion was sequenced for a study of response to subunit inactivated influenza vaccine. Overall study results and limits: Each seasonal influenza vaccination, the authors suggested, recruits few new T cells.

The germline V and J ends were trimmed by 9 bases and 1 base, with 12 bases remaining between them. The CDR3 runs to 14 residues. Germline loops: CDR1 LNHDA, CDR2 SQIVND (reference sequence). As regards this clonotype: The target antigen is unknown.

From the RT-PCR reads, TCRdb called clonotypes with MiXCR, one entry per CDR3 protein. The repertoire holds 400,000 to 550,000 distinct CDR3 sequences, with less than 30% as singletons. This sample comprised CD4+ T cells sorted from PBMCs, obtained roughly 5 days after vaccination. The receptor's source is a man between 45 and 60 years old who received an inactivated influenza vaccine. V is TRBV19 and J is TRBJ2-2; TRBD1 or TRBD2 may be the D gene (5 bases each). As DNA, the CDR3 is TGTGCCAGCTCCGGGACCCAGAACACCGGGGAGCTGTTTTTT. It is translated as CASSGTQNTGELFF.